The clone carrying this T cell receptor (beta chain) was counted many times. Its antigen is undetermined. The data belong to a study of identical twins. Trimming took off 2 bases at V and 8 bases at J, with 12 bases between the two ends. The CDR3 loop spans 13 amino acids. MiXCR, applied by TCRdb to the 5' RACE reads, yields one record per CDR3 protein. The sample holds 310,000 or so distinct CDR3 sequences, roughly 8.6% seen once. General study results and limits: Models, which agreed with sharing between unrelated individuals, nonetheless underestimated the out-of-frame TCR alpha sharing seen in monozygotic twins.

These data are also associated with another study on yellow fever vaccine responses in identical twins.

This TCR came from a woman under 30 in good health. Sequencing was done on a sample of memory (CD45RO+) T cells sorted from blood. V gene TRBV12-3 or TRBV12-4 combines with J gene TRBJ1-2; D is unclear. The CDR3 reads CASSLRQYRGYTF. CDR3 nucleotides: TGTGCCAGCAGTTTACGTCAGTATAGGGGCTACACCTTC.